This TCR beta chain stems from a study of early T cells in non-severe SARS-CoV-2 infection. This clonotype was counted at least ten times. TCRdb analysed the 5' RACE reads with MiXCR anew, one entry per CDR3 protein. The sample has 25,000 to 35,000 distinct CDR3 sequences; 4.5% to 6% are singletons. The CDR3 length is 15 residues. V lost 5 bases and J 2 bases, leaving 14 bases between the germline ends. From germline, CDR1 is SGHVS and CDR2 FNYEAQ. The specimen was whole blood. V is TRBV7-6 and J is TRBJ2-3, with D perhaps matching TRBD1 or TRBD2 (6 bases each). The receptor was isolated from an adult who was a healthcare worker with PCR-confirmed SARS-CoV-2 infection or an uninfected control (not recorded which). The CDR3 bases are TGTGCCAGCAGCCGCCGGGGGCAGTTCACAGATACGCAGTATTTT. Its protein product is CASSRRGQFTDTQYF.